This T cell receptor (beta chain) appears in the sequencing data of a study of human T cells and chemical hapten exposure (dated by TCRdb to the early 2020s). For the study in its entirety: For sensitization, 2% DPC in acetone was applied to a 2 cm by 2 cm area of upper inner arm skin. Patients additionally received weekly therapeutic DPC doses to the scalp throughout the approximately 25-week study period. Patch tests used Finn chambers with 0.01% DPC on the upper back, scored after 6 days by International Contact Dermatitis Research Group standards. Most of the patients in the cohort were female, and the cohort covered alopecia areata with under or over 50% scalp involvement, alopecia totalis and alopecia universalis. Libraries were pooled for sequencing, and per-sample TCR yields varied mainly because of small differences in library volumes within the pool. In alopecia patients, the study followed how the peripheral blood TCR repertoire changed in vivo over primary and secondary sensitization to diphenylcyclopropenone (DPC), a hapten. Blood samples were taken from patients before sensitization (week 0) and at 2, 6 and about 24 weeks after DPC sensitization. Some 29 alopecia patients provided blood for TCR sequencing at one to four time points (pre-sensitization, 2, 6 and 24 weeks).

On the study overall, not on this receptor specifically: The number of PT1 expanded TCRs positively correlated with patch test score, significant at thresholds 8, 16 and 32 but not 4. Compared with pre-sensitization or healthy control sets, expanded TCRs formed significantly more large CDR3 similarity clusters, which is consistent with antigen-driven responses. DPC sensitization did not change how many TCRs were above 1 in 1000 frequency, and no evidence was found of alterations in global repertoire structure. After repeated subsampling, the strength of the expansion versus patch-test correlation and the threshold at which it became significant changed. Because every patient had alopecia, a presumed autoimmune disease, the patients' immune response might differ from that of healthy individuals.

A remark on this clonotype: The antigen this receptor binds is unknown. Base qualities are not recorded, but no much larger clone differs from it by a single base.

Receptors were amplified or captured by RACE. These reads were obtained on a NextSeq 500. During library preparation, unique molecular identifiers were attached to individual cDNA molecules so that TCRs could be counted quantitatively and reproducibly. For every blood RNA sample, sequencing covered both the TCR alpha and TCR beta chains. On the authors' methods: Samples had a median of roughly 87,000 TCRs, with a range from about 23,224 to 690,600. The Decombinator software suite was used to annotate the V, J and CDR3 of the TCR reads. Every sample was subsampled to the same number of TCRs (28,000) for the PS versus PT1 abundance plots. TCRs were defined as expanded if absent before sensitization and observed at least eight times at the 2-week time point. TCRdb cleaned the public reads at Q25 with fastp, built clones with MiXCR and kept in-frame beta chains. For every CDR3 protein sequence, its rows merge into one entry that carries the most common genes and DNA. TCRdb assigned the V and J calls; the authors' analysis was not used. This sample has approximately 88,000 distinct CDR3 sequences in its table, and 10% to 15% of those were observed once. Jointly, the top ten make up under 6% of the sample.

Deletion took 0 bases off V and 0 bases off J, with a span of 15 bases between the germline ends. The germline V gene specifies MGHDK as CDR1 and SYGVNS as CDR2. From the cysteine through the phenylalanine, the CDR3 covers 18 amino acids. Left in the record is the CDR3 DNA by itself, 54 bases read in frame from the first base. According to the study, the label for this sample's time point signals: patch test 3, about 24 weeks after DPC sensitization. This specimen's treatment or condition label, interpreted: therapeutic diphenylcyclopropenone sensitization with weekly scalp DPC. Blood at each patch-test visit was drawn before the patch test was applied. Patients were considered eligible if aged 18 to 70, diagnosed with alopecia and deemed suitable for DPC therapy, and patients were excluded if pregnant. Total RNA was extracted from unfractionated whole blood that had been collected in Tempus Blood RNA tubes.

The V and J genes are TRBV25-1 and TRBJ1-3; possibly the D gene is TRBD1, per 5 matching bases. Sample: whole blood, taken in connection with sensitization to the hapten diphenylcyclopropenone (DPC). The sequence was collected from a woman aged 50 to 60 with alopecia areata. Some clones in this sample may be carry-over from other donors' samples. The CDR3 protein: CASSEYGTEGYSGNTIYF. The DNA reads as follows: TGTGCCAGCAGTGAATATGGGACTGAAGGGTACTCTGGAAACACCATATATTTT.